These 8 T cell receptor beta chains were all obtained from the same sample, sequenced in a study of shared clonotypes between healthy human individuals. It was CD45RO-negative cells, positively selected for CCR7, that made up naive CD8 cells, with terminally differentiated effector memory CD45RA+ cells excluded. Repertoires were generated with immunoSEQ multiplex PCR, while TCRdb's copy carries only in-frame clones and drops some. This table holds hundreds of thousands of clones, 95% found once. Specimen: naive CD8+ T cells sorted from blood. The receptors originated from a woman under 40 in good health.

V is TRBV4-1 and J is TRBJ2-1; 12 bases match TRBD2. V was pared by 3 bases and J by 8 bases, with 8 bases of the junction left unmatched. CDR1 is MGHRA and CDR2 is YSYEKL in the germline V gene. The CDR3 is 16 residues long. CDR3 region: CASSHLAGGPSDEQFF. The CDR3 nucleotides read TGCGCCAGCAGCCACCTAGCGGGAGGGCCATCGGATGAGCAGTTCTTC.

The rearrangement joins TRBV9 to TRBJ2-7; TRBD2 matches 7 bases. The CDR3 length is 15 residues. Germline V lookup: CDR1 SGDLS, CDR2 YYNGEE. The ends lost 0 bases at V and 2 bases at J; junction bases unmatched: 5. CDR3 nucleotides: TGTGCCAGCAGCGTAGGCCTAGCGGACCCCTACGAGCAGTACTTC. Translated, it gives CASSVGLADPYEQYF.

The CDR3 protein is CASSPFAIGRFETQYF. The CDR3 DNA reads as TGTGCCAGCTCACCCTTCGCCATTGGGCGTTTTGAGACCCAGTACTTC. The chain employs TRBV18 and TRBJ2-5, with no clear D. V gave up 3 bases and J gave up 5 bases, with 19 bases separating them. The CDR3 runs to 16 residues. Germline V gene sequence: CDR1 KGHSH, CDR2 LQKENI.

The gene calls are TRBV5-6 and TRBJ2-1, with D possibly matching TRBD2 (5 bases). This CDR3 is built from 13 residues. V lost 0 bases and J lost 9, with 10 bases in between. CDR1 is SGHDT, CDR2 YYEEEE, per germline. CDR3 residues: CASSLGTRSEQFF. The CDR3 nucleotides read TGTGCCAGCAGCTTGGGAACTAGGAGTGAGCAGTTCTTC.

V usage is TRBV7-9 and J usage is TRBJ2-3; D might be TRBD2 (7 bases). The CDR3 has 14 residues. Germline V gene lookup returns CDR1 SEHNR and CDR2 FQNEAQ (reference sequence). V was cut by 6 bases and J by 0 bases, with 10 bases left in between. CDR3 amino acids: CASRRGASTDTQYF. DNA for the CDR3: TGTGCCAGCAGACGGGGGGCTAGCACAGATACGCAGTATTTT. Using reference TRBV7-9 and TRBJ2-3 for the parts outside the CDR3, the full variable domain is DTGVSQNPRHKITKRGQNVTFRCDPISEHNRLYWYRQTLGQGPEFLTYFQNEAQLEKSRLLSDRFSAERPKGSFSTLEIQRTEQGDSAMYLCASRRGASTDTQYFGPGTRLTVL.

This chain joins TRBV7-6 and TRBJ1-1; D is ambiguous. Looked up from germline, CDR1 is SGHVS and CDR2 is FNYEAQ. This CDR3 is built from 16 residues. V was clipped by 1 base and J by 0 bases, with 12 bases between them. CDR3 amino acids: CASSLVSGPVNTEAFF. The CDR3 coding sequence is TGTGCCAGCAGCTTAGTTTCAGGCCCGGTGAACACTGAAGCTTTCTTT.

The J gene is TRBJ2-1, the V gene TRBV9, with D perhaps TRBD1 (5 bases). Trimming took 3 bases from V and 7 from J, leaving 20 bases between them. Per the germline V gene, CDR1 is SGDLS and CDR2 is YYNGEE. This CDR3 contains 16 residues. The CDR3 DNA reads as TGTGCCAGCAGCGGCCCCAGGGCCCCCACGTGGAATGAGCAGTTCTTC. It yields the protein CASSGPRAPTWNEQFF.

This chain's CDR3 is CASIVAGPSYEQYF. CDR3 DNA: TGTGCCAGCATCGTAGCGGGACCCTCCTACGAGCAGTACTTC. The chain uses TRBV6-5 and TRBJ2-7, with TRBD2 identical over 8 bases. The CDR3 runs to 14 residues. J was trimmed by 0 bases and V by 7 bases; bases with no gene match: 5. Germline V gene lookup returns CDR1 MNHEY and CDR2 SVGAGI.